Following are 29 T cell receptor beta chains from one sample sequenced in a study of blood T cell repertoires in COVID-19. The method was immunoSEQ multiplex PCR; TCRdb's version includes in-frame clones alone and lacks a portion of them. This table holds around 49,000 clones, 81% found once. Material for sequencing was peripheral blood. These receptors originate from an elderly woman with COVID-19, enrolled during active disease.

V usage is TRBV3-1 (or the pseudogene TRBV3-2) and J usage is TRBJ1-3; D gene uncertain. Between the trimmed V and J ends, which lost 4 bases and 3 bases, there was a span of 16 bases. Germline lookup yields CDR1 LGHDT and CDR2 YNNKEL (reference sequence). This CDR3 spans 16 amino acids. CDR3: CASSPSPSLFGNTIYF. The CDR3 region has the DNA TGTGCCAGCAGCCCCTCCCCAAGCTTATTTGGAAACACCATATATTTT.

The rearrangement links TRBV7-2 to TRBJ1-6; D uncertain. Trimming left V 2 bases short and J 5 bases short, with 7 bases between. This CDR3 region has 14 residues. Germline V gene data show CDR1 as SGHTA and CDR2 as FQGNSA. CDR3 bases: TGTGCCAGCAGCTTAAGTCCGGATAATTCACCCCTCCACTTT. It translates to CASSLSPDNSPLHF.

V and J are TRBV11-2 and TRBJ2-7; the D gene is possibly TRBD1 (6 bases). Deletions cut 5 bases from V and 2 bases from J, with 13 bases between. Germline assignment: CDR1 SGHAT and CDR2 FQNNGV. The CDR3 runs 14 residues. CDR3 coding DNA: TGTGCCAGCAGCCGGGGACAAGGAGCCTACGAGCAGTACTTC. Translated, it gives CASSRGQGAYEQYF.

V and J are TRBV24-1 and TRBJ2-5; TRBD1 matches at 7 bases. Per the germline V gene, CDR1 is KGHDR and CDR2 is SFDVKD. V lost 2 bases, J lost 2 bases, and 4 bases stayed unmatched. This CDR3 has 15 residues. The CDR3 loop reads CATSDSGTAQETQYF. The CDR3, as DNA: TGTGCCACCAGTGATTCTGGGACAGCACAAGAGACCCAGTACTTC.

This chain links TRBV18 with TRBJ2-7; 12 positions match TRBD2. Germline V lookup: CDR1 KGHSH, CDR2 LQKENI. V shed 5 bases, J shed 4 bases, and the junction held 3 bases outside the gene matches. The CDR3 covers 14 residues. CDR3 in amino acids: CASSETSGRYEQYF. The DNA of the CDR3 is TGTGCCAGCTCAGAGACTAGCGGGAGATACGAGCAGTACTTC.

Only one count was recorded for this clone. The gene calls are TRBV3-1 (or the pseudogene TRBV3-2) and TRBJ1-1; D is unclear. V shed 1 base and J shed 4 bases, with 10 bases lying between them. Germline V gene sequence: CDR1 LGHDT, CDR2 YNNKEL (reference sequence). There are 14 residues in the CDR3. The CDR3 bases are TGTGCCAGCAGCCAAGGGACTGGTGGCACTGAAGCTTTCTTT. It is translated as CASSQGTGGTEAFF.

The chain is built from TRBV6-5 and TRBJ2-4, with 9 nucleotides matching TRBD1. This CDR3 region has 16 residues. CDR1 is MNHEY and CDR2 is SVGAGI in the germline V gene. Trimming at V came to 4 bases and at J to 9 bases, leaving 13 bases not matched to a gene. The CDR3 here is CASSWRSQGARSIQYF. The CDR3 nucleotides are TGTGCCAGCAGTTGGAGATCACAGGGGGCGCGGAGCATTCAGTACTTC.

The table lists this clone with a count of one. V usage is TRBV18 and J usage is TRBJ2-7; 9 nucleotides agree with TRBD1. Germline assignment: CDR1 KGHSH and CDR2 LQKENI. The CDR3 sequence is 14 residues long. J was trimmed by 5 bases and V by 0 bases; bases with no gene match: 2. The CDR3 nucleotides are TGTGCCAGCTCACCACCGGGACAGGGCGACGAGCAGTACTTC. It translates to CASSPPGQGDEQYF.

CDR3 DNA sequence: TGTGCCAGCAGCCCCGGACTAGCGGGATCTCCTGGGGCCAACGTCCTGACTTTC. This sequence encodes CASSPGLAGSPGANVLTF. The J gene is TRBJ2-6, the V gene TRBV9, with 12 bases lining up with TRBD2. From germline, CDR1 is SGDLS and CDR2 YYNGEE. Trimming removed 4 bases from V and 2 bases from J; junction bases left unmatched: 7. There are 18 residues in the CDR3.

This chain joins TRBV19 and TRBJ1-1; D unclear. Trimming took 5 bases from V and 0 from J, leaving 16 bases between them. CDR3 length: 16 amino acids. In germline, CDR1 is LNHDA, CDR2 SQIVND (reference sequence). CDR3 in amino acids: CASSPERETMNTEAFF. The CDR3 DNA sequence: TGTGCCAGTAGTCCCGAAAGGGAGACAATGAACACTGAAGCTTTCTTT.

The CDR3 DNA sequence: TGTGCCAGCAGCCAAGAACGACTAGCGGGTGTTCAGGAGCAGTACTTC. It is translated as CASSQERLAGVQEQYF. V gene TRBV4-2 combines with J gene TRBJ2-7, with 10 bases matching TRBD2. CDR3 length: 16 amino acids. Germline loops: CDR1 LGHNA, CDR2 YNFKEQ. After removal of 0 bases from V and 7 bases from J, the junction contained 9 bases not matched to a gene.

J is TRBJ2-1 and V is TRBV7-9; 10 bases agree with TRBD1. Trimming took 8 bases from V and 3 from J; bases not matched to a gene: 4. There are 14 residues in the CDR3. The germline V gene has CDR1 SEHNR and CDR2 FQNEAQ (reference sequence). Here the CDR3 reads CASAGTGDYNEQFF. CDR3 DNA: TGTGCCAGCGCCGGGACAGGGGACTACAATGAGCAGTTCTTC.

The gene calls are TRBV3-1 (or the pseudogene TRBV3-2) and TRBJ1-3; 9 nucleotides agree with TRBD1. Losses at the gene ends were 5 bases for V and 10 bases for J; bases not matched to a gene: 9. The CDR3 loop spans 14 amino acids. From germline, CDR1 is LGHDT and CDR2 YNNKEL (reference sequence). CDR3 coding DNA: TGTGCCAGCAGCTCGGGACAGGGCAAGGGGACCATATATTTT. This encodes CASSSGQGKGTIYF.

The CDR3 DNA sequence: TGTGCAAGTCGCGACCGGGACAGGGGGCCCGGAAACACCATATATTTT. Translation: CASRDRDRGPGNTIYF. J is TRBJ1-3 and V is TRBV12-2; the table gives TRBD1 as D, unverified against the DNA. TRBV12-2 is deemed a pseudogene. This CDR3 has 16 amino acids.

This chain joins TRBV11-1 and TRBJ2-3, with 8 bases aligning to TRBD1. Germline loops: CDR1 SGHAT, CDR2 FQDESV (reference sequence). With 5 bases clipped from V and 11 bases from J, the junction kept 12 bases outside the gene matches. The CDR3 loop spans 14 amino acids. The DNA for the CDR3 is TGTGCCAGCAGCCCACTGGACAGGGTATGGTTGCAGTATTTT. It yields the protein CASSPLDRVWLQYF.

This chain connects TRBV10-3 to TRBJ2-5; TRBD1 matches at 8 bases. Germline V gene data show CDR1 as ENHRY and CDR2 as SYGVKD. With V trimmed by 5 bases and J by 4 bases, 9 bases remained unmatched. The CDR3 has 15 residues. CDR3 region: CAISKEAGGPETQYF. For the CDR3, the DNA is TGTGCCATCAGTAAGGAGGCAGGGGGCCCAGAGACCCAGTACTTC.

The chain joins TRBV5-1 to TRBJ1-1; D is undetermined. CDR1 is SGHRS and CDR2 is YFSETQ in the germline V gene. V gave up 0 bases and J gave up 10 bases, with 7 bases separating them. CDR3 size: 11 residues. CDR3 residues: CASSLVPGAFF. CDR3 bases: TGCGCCAGCAGCTTGGTGCCAGGAGCTTTCTTT.

The chain employs TRBV29-1 and TRBJ1-1; possible D gene TRBD1, 5 bases. Germline V lookup: CDR1 SQVTM, CDR2 ANQGSEA. The CDR3 extends over 14 amino acids. Trimming took off 4 bases at V and 7 bases at J, with 19 bases between the two ends. The CDR3 DNA reads TGCAGCGTTGCGGTGGGTTCCGTGGGGGGTGAAGCTTTCTTT. Residues: CSVAVGSVGGEAFF. Filled out from reference TRBV29-1 and TRBJ1-1, the complete variable domain reads SAVISQKPSRDICQRGTSLTIQCQVDSQVTMMFWYRQQPGQSLTLIATANQGSEATYESGFVIDKFPISRPNLTFSTLTVSNMSPEDSSIYLCSVAVGSVGGEAFFGQGTRLTVV.

DNA of the CDR3: TGTGCCAGCAGCAGGGACAGGGCCGGCACAGATACGCAGTATTTT. It yields the protein CASSRDRAGTDTQYF. J is TRBJ2-3 and V is TRBV7-9; TRBD1 matches 9 bases. Trimming cost V 5 bases and J 1 base; bases outside gene matches: 4. This CDR3 is 15 amino acids long. Germline values: CDR1 SEHNR, CDR2 FQNEAQ (reference sequence).

This clone was detected once. The genes are TRBV11-2 and TRBJ1-4; D gene ambiguous. The CDR3 loop spans 14 amino acids. The V gene's germline CDR1 is SGHAT and CDR2 FQNNGV. V was cut by 1 base and J by 7 bases, with 10 bases left in between. CDR3: CASSLGTFPEKLFF. CDR3 bases: TGTGCCAGCAGCTTAGGGACTTTCCCTGAAAAACTGTTTTTT. Complete variable domain (other parts from reference TRBV11-2 and TRBJ1-4): EAGVAQSPRYKIIEKRQSVAFWCNPISGHATLYWYQQILGQGPKLLIQFQNNGVVDDSQLPKDRFSAERLKGVDSTLKIQPAKLEDSAVYLCASSLGTFPEKLFFGSGTQLSVL.

V is TRBV9 and J is TRBJ1-4; TRBD1 aligns across 7 bases. The germline V gene has CDR1 SGDLS and CDR2 YYNGEE. There are 15 residues in the CDR3. V shed 4 bases, J shed 7 bases, and the junction held 10 bases outside the gene matches. CDR3 in amino acids: CASSPGQDRREKLFF. The CDR3 coding sequence is TGTGCCAGCAGCCCCGGACAGGACCGCCGTGAAAAACTGTTTTTT.

The table lists this clone with a few counts. The chain joins TRBV28 to TRBJ1-2; possible D gene TRBD1, 6 bases. The CDR3 loop spans 15 amino acids. Trimming removed 2 bases at V and 7 bases at J, with 17 bases between. Germline CDR1 is MDHEN and CDR2 is SYDVKM. CDR3 nucleotide sequence: TGTGCCAGCAGTTTAATCCAGGGGCGCGGAGGTGGCTACACCTTC. It is translated as CASSLIQGRGGGYTF.

J is TRBJ1-5 and V is TRBV2, with a possible D match to TRBD1 (6 bases). CDR3 length: 14 amino acids. Germline loops: CDR1 SNHLY, CDR2 FYNNEI. With 2 bases removed from V and 6 bases from J, the gap between germline ends came to 11 bases. The CDR3 DNA sequence: TGTGCCAGCAGTGAAAGGGCAGGGGTTCAGCCCCAGCATTTT. Protein product: CASSERAGVQPQHF.

This rearrangement joins TRBV11-2 to TRBJ2-5; maybe TRBD1 (7 bases). Trimming shortened V by 0 bases and J by 6 bases, and 23 bases separated the two germline ends. Germline V gene data show CDR1 as SGHAT and CDR2 as FQNNGV. This CDR3 spans 18 amino acids. CDR3 coding DNA: TGTGCCAGCAGCTTAGATACATCCCTAAACAGGGGAGGAAAGACCCAGTACTTC. This gives the protein CASSLDTSLNRGGKTQYF.

V usage is TRBV5-6 and J usage is TRBJ2-5; tentative D call: TRBD1 (5 bases). Per the germline V gene, CDR1 is SGHDT and CDR2 is YYEEEE. This CDR3 is built from 14 residues. V was trimmed by 2 bases and J by 2 bases, leaving 10 bases between them. The CDR3 region is CASSFNRLQETQYF. The CDR3 DNA reads as TGTGCCAGCAGCTTTAACAGGTTACAAGAGACCCAGTACTTC.

The gene calls are TRBV19 and TRBJ2-7; 9 bases align to TRBD1. V lost 6 bases and J lost 4; bases outside the gene matches: 7. CDR1 is LNHDA and CDR2 is SQIVND in the germline V gene (reference sequence). This CDR3 region has 14 residues. CDR3 sequence (DNA): TGTGCCAGTAGCCGCGGGACAGGGCGTTACGAGCAGTACTTC. Its translation: CASSRGTGRYEQYF.

V and J are TRBV10-3 and TRBJ2-5, with 12 bases that match TRBD1. Germline CDR1 ENHRY, CDR2 SYGVKD. V trimming: 4 bases; J trimming: 4 bases; junction bases outside the gene matches: 4. The CDR3 spans 15 residues. The CDR3 is CAISGMGQGAETQYF. CDR3 coding DNA: TGTGCCATCAGTGGTATGGGACAGGGGGCAGAGACCCAGTACTTC.

The gene calls are TRBV18 and TRBJ1-1; weak D call: TRBD1 (6 bases). The germline gives CDR1 KGHSH, CDR2 LQKENI. Trimming stripped 9 bases from V and 2 bases from J, with 19 bases between. The CDR3 length is 15 residues. The CDR3 region is CASSKNRELNTEAFF. Here the CDR3 DNA reads TGTGCCAGTTCGAAAAACAGGGAATTAAACACTGAAGCTTTCTTT.

The V and J genes are TRBV4-2 and TRBJ1-4; 9 nucleotides match TRBD1. The J segment lost 8 bases and the V segment lost 1 base, leaving 5 bases of the junction unmatched. Germline V gene data show CDR1 as LGHNA and CDR2 as YNFKEQ. This CDR3 is built from 15 residues. DNA of the CDR3: TGTGCCAGCAGCCAAGCTGGACAGGGGAGAGAAAAACTGTTTTTT. It is translated as CASSQAGQGREKLFF.